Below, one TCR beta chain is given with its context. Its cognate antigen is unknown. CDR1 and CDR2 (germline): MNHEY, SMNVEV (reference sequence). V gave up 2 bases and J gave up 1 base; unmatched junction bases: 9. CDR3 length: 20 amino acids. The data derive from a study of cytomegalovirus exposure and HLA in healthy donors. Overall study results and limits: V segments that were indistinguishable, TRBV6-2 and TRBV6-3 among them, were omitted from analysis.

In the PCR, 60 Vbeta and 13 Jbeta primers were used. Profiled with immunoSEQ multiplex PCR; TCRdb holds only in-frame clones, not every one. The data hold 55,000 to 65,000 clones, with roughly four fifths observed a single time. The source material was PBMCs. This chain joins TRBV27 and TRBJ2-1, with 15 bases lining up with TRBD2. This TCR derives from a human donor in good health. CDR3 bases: TGTGCCAGCAGTTTACTAGGGGGACTAGCGGGAGGCCGATCCTACAATGAGCAGTTCTTC. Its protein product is CASSLLGGLAGGRSYNEQFF.